The subject of this entry is one T cell receptor beta chain. Amplification used 60 Vbeta primers and 13 Jbeta primers. The assay was immunoSEQ multiplex PCR, and TCRdb's table has in-frame clones only and misses some. This table has around 130,000 clones, around 8.5% appearing once. The CDR3 contains 15 residues. Germline CDR1 reads LGHNA; CDR2 reads YNFKEQ. With 4 bases clipped from V and 2 bases from J, the junction kept 8 bases outside the gene matches. These data originate in a study of cytomegalovirus exposure and HLA in healthy donors. This clonotype was obtained from a man aged 40-49 years in good health and CMV-seronegative. The rearrangement uses TRBV4-2 and TRBJ2-7; 7 nucleotides match TRBD1. The sample was PBMCs. CDR3 sequence (DNA): TGTGCCAGCAGCCGAGACCGGGACAGCCCCTACGAGCAGTACTTC. Its translation is CASSRDRDSPYEQYF.